A single sample gave rise to the 14 T cell receptor beta chains below, sequenced in a study of blood T cells in healthy people across ages. Sample-barcoded 5' priming and a J-beta primer mix drove a second PCR of about 6 to 12 cycles. TCRdb analysed the 5' RACE reads with MiXCR anew, one entry per CDR3 protein. The repertoire holds about 730,000 distinct CDR3 sequences, with around 46% as singletons. Sequencing was carried out using blood. All receptors come from a woman aged 55-69 years in good health.

V is TRBV25-1 and J is TRBJ1-1; D is ambiguous. Germline V gene data show CDR1 as MGHDK and CDR2 as SYGVNS. V shed 1 base and J shed 2 bases, with 11 bases lying between them. This CDR3 has 15 amino acids. As DNA, the CDR3 is TGTGCCAGCAGTGAATCTAGTATGATAAACACTGAAGCTTTCTTT. It codes for CASSESSMINTEAFF. The variable domain in full, completed from reference TRBV25-1 and TRBJ1-1, reads EADIYQTPRYLVIGTGKKITLECSQTMGHDKMYWYQQDPGMELHLIHYSYGVNSTEKGDLSSESTVSRIRTEHFPLTLESARPSHTSQYLCASSESSMINTEAFFGQGTRLTVV.

This clonotype was seen many times. V is TRBV12-5 and J is TRBJ2-6; possibly TRBD1 for D (6 bases). The germline gives CDR1 LGHNT, CDR2 FRNRAP. This CDR3 comprises 15 residues. The V end was cut by 4 bases, the J end by 4 bases, with 11 bases between. CDR3 residues: CASGWGLGGANVLTF. The CDR3 region has the DNA TGTGCTAGTGGTTGGGGGCTCGGCGGGGCCAACGTCCTGACTTTC.

The rearrangement uses TRBV20-1 and TRBJ2-1; D unresolved. With 5 bases removed from V and 7 bases from J, the gap between germline ends came to 24 bases. The CDR3 consists of 16 residues. Germline V gives CDR1 DFQATT, CDR2 SNEGSKA (reference sequence). The DNA of the CDR3 is TGCAGTGCTTCCCCAAACCAGGCGGATACGTGGAATGAGCAGTTCTTC. Protein sequence: CSASPNQADTWNEQFF.

The chain recombines TRBV4-2 with TRBJ2-7; 8 bases are shared with TRBD2. With 0 bases clipped from V and 0 bases from J, the junction kept 1 base outside the gene matches. The CDR3 loop spans 15 amino acids. Germline lookup yields CDR1 LGHNA and CDR2 YNFKEQ. CDR3: CASSQERGDSYEQYF. CDR3 DNA sequence: TGTGCCAGCAGCCAAGAGCGGGGGGACTCCTACGAGCAGTACTTC.

The CDR3 DNA reads TGTGCCAGCAGTCCCCCCCGGCAGGGGGGGAATCAGCCCCAGCATTTT. Its translation: CASSPPRQGGNQPQHF. The chain employs TRBV12-3 or TRBV12-4 and TRBJ1-5; 7 bases fit TRBD1. This CDR3 region has 16 residues. The ends lost 5 bases at V and 4 bases at J; junction bases unmatched: 11.

This clonotype has a handful of counts. V gene TRBV7-2 combines with J gene TRBJ2-2, with TRBD2 as a possible D gene (6 bases). CDR3 length: 16 amino acids. Germline values: CDR1 SGHTA, CDR2 FQGNSA. V lost 0 bases, J lost 4 bases, and 12 bases lay in between. The chain's CDR3 is CASSLASAGSTGELFF. CDR3 nucleotides: TGTGCCAGCAGCTTAGCTTCGGCGGGGAGCACCGGGGAGCTGTTTTTT.

This chain uses TRBV6-1 with TRBJ1-1; D ambiguous. Germline V gives CDR1 MNHNS, CDR2 SASEGT. This CDR3 comprises 15 residues. Trimming stripped 6 bases from V and 6 bases from J, with 20 bases between. The CDR3 spells CASRRFGVSTPEAFF. CDR3 coding DNA: TGTGCCAGCAGACGGTTTGGGGTTTCTACCCCTGAAGCTTTCTTT.

The chain combines TRBV6-5 with TRBJ1-2; D ambiguous. The length of the CDR3 is 13 residues. Germline CDR1 and CDR2: MNHEY and SVGAGI. Trimming took 4 bases from V and 5 from J, leaving 11 bases between them. The CDR3 DNA sequence: TGTGCCAGCAGTTCCACAAGAGTATATGGCTACACCTTC. It is translated as CASSSTRVYGYTF.

This clonotype was recorded at least ten times. The J gene is TRBJ2-7, the V gene TRBV7-6, with D tentatively TRBD1 (6 bases). The germline gives CDR1 SGHVS, CDR2 FNYEAQ. Between the trimmed V and J ends, which lost 5 bases and 1 base, there was a span of 24 bases. The CDR3 is 18 residues long. The CDR3 region is CASSAPPGTSIGSYEQYF. The DNA of the CDR3 is TGTGCCAGCAGCGCCCCACCCGGGACATCCATAGGATCCTACGAGCAGTACTTC.

This clonotype came up a few times. V is TRBV29-1 and J is TRBJ2-1; 12 positions match TRBD2. This CDR3 is 15 amino acids long. Germline values: CDR1 SQVTM, CDR2 ANQGSEA. J was trimmed by 9 bases and V by 7 bases; bases with no gene match: 13. CDR3 DNA: TGCAGCGCCGCACTCGGACTAGCGGGGTTCGGTGAGCAGTTCTTC. Translated, it gives CSAALGLAGFGEQFF.

The chain joins TRBV5-1 to TRBJ2-4; 9 bases align to TRBD2. The J call is in doubt because the DNA end fits TRBJ2-7 better. The CDR3 has 16 residues. Germline lookup yields CDR1 SGHRS and CDR2 YFSETQ. Written as DNA, the CDR3 is TGCGCCAGCAGCTTGGTTGGTAGCGGGAGATCCTACGAGCAGTACTTC. Translated: CASSLVGSGRSYEQYF.

V and J are TRBV3-1 and TRBJ2-2; D is ambiguous. The CDR3 is 14 amino acids. V was cut by 4 bases and J by 1 base, with 7 bases left in between. CDR1 and CDR2 from the germline V gene are LGHDT and YNNKEL (reference sequence). CDR3 in amino acids: CASSLPENTGELFF. DNA for the CDR3: TGTGCCAGCAGCCTCCCTGAGAACACCGGGGAGCTGTTTTTT.

In this sample, this clonotype turned up many times. The chain employs TRBV29-1 and TRBJ2-7; the match to TRBD1 covers 8 bases. From germline, CDR1 is SQVTM and CDR2 ANQGSEA. The CDR3 is 14 residues long. The J segment lost 5 bases and the V segment lost 3 bases, leaving 9 bases of the junction unmatched. The CDR3 reads CSVEAGGQGDEQYF. DNA for the CDR3: TGCAGCGTTGAGGCAGGTGGACAGGGTGACGAGCAGTACTTC.

Only a few counts were recorded for this clonotype. The genes are TRBV5-1 and TRBJ1-2, with D uncertain. V was shortened by 1 base and J by 7 bases, with 11 bases between the two germline ends. The CDR3 is made up of 13 amino acids. CDR1 is SGHRS and CDR2 is YFSETQ in the germline V gene. This chain's CDR3 is CASSLREEAGYTF. The CDR3 region has the DNA TGCGCCAGCAGCTTGCGGGAGGAAGCTGGCTACACCTTC.